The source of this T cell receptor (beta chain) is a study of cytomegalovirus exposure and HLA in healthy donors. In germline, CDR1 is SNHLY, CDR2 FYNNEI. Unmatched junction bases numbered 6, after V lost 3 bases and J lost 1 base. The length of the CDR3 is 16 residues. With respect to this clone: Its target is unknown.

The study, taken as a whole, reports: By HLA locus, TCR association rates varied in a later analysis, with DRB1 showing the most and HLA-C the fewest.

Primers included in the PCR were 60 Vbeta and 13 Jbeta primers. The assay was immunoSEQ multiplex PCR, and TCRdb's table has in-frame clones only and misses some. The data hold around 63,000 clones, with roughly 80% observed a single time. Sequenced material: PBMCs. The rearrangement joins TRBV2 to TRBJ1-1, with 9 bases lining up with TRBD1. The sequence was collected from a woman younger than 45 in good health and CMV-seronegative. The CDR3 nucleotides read TGTGCCAGCAGTGACTTATACAGGGGGCAGAACACTGAAGCTTTCTTT. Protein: CASSDLYRGQNTEAFF.